These T cell receptor beta chains were read from a single sample in a study of T cells expressing NK-cell markers. TCRdb reanalyzed the 5' RACE reads, giving one entry per CDR3 protein sequence and no DNA. This repertoire includes about 450,000 distinct CDR3 sequences. The sample comprised blood T cells: a sorted CD56 or NKG2C T cell subset, CD4+ or CD8+ T cells, or bulk PBMC T cells (not recorded which). These receptors were taken from a woman between 18 and 69 years old in good health. Both conserved end residues are part of each CDR3. Fields, in order: V gene, J gene, CDR3 protein.

>TRBV6-5|TRBJ1-1
CASSYHLTGEAFF
>TRBV2|TRBJ2-3
CASCPSGSSDTQYF
>TRBV19|TRBJ2-1
CASSIKDGSYNEQFF
>TRBV20-1|TRBJ2-7
CSASGQGGEQYF
>TRBV20-1|TRBJ1-1
CSARDTKNTEAFF
>TRBV20-1|TRBJ2-7
CSARVLAGSTYEQYF
>TRBV7-9|TRBJ2-1
CASRSWRNEQFF
>TRBV5-1|TRBJ1-1
CASRMTAGGNTEAFF
>TRBV9|TRBJ1-1
CASSVWMNTEAFF
>TRBV2|TRBJ2-1
CASRAVLAGEEFF
>TRBV5-5|TRBJ1-5
CASSFSTGKSQHF
>TRBV4-3|TRBJ1-4
CASSGGTGRNEKLFF
>TRBV6-2/TRBV6-3|TRBJ2-5
CASRRGQETQYF
>TRBV7-2|TRBJ1-1
CASSQQGGWAEAFF
>TRBV21-1|TRBJ2-7
CASSARTHRDRLYEQYF
>TRBV6-6|TRBJ1-2
CASSYQTGTSVF
>TRBV2|TRBJ2-7
CASNGPPYEQYF
>TRBV14|TRBJ2-1
CASSQRSSGGAFGIYNEQFF
>TRBV30|TRBJ2-4
CAWSVGGNKNIQYF
>TRBV12-3/TRBV12-4|TRBJ1-2
CASSSGQTAYGYTF